The entry below gives a single T cell receptor (beta chain) sequence along with its context. This specimen comes from a study of shared clonotypes between healthy human individuals. Clones were sequenced by immunoSEQ multiplex PCR, and TCRdb holds only the in-frame ones, with some missing. The sample records over 1.5 million clones, 95% to 99% being singletons. V lost 6 bases, J lost 1 base, and 10 bases lay in between. The CDR3 totals 13 residues. Germline CDR1 is LNHNV and CDR2 is YYDKDF (reference sequence). The material sequenced was naive CD4+ T cells sorted from blood. Subset of the sample: CD45RA+ positively selected. The source is a man aged 25 to 45 in good health. V gene TRBV15 combines with J gene TRBJ2-7; tentatively, D is TRBD1 or TRBD2 (5 bases each). The CDR3 nucleotides read TGTGCCACCAGGGGGACGGATTCCTACGAGCAGTACTTC. The encoded protein is CATRGTDSYEQYF.